This TCR beta chain originates from a study of T cell responses to AZD1222 COVID-19 vaccine. Overall study: Researchers grouped second doses given at about 4 or about 12 weeks into one pool. The study's findings and limits: Spike-specific TCR depth and breadth grew after two AZD1222 doses. Reportedly, close to half of spike-specific TCRs are directed against unmutated variant regions.

As for this clone: Its antigen is currently unknown.

Using immunoSEQ multiplex PCR, the repertoire was profiled, and TCRdb retains in-frame clones only, with some absent. The data hold about 87,000 clones, with roughly 90% observed a single time. This CDR3 comprises 11 residues. CDR1 and CDR2 (germline): SEHNR, FQNEAQ (reference sequence). V gave up 2 bases and J gave up 6 bases, with 5 bases separating them. This chain links TRBV7-9 with TRBJ2-7; the D gene is possibly TRBD1 (5 bases). The material sequenced was peripheral blood, taken on day 0 of AZD1222 vaccination. The origin of this receptor is an adult in good health. Here the CDR3 reads CASSLTGEQYF. CDR3 sequence (DNA): TGTGCCAGCAGCTTAACAGGCGAGCAGTACTTC.